The 7 T cell receptor beta chains below all came from one sample that was sequenced in a study of early T cells in non-severe SARS-CoV-2 infection. MiXCR was run by TCRdb on the 5' RACE reads, yielding one entry per CDR3 protein. Here the sample spans tens of thousands of distinct CDR3 sequences, less than 5% being singletons. Sequences were obtained from whole blood. The receptors come from an adult who was a healthcare worker with PCR-confirmed SARS-CoV-2 infection or an uninfected control (not recorded which).

This clonotype was picked up a small number of times. The rearrangement joins TRBV30 to TRBJ2-7; D may be TRBD2 (5 bases). Trimming removed 5 bases from V and 6 bases from J, with 17 bases in between. CDR1 is GTSNPN, CDR2 SVGIG, per germline (reference sequence). There are 13 residues in the CDR3. DNA for the CDR3: TGTGCCTGGGCCAGAGGGAGCGATCTCGAGCAGTACTTC. Its protein is CAWARGSDLEQYF. The whole variable domain, remainder taken from reference TRBV30 and TRBJ2-7, is SQTIHQWPATLVQPVGSPLSLECTVEGTSNPNLYWYRQAAGRGLQLLFYSVGIGQISSEVPQNLSASRPQDRQFILSSKKLLLSDSGFYLCAWARGSDLEQYFGPGTRLTVT.

The chain couples TRBV7-6 to TRBJ2-1, with TRBD2 identical over 14 bases. Germline CDR1 is SGHVS and CDR2 is FNYEAQ. The CDR3 sequence is 15 residues long. Losses at the gene ends were 3 bases for V and 8 bases for J; bases not matched to a gene: 3. In nucleotides, the CDR3 is TGTGCCAGCAGCTTGGGACTAGCGGGAGACGATGAGCAGTTCTTC. Protein: CASSLGLAGDDEQFF.

This clonotype was seen a few times. This sequence joins TRBV3-1 and TRBJ2-7; D unclear. Germline V gene lookup returns CDR1 LGHDT and CDR2 YNNKEL (reference sequence). The CDR3 covers 14 residues. Trimming shortened V by 7 bases and J by 0 bases, and 13 bases separated the two germline ends. The CDR3 protein is CASTLTHSSYEQYF. Written as DNA, the CDR3 is TGTGCCAGCACCCTGACTCACTCCTCCTACGAGCAGTACTTC.

The sample holds many counts of this clonotype. This rearrangement joins TRBV7-9 to TRBJ2-7; D is unclear. The CDR3 covers 16 residues. V was pared by 1 base and J by 1 base, with 14 bases between. The germline V gene has CDR1 SEHNR and CDR2 FQNEAQ (reference sequence). As DNA, the CDR3 is TGTGCCAGCAGCTTAGTAGTTGGACGCTATTCCTACGAGCAGTACTTC. Amino acid sequence: CASSLVVGRYSYEQYF. Together with reference TRBV7-9 and TRBJ2-7, the CDR3 gives the full variable domain: DTGVSQNPRHKITKRGQNVTFRCDPISEHNRLYWYRQTLGQGPEFLTYFQNEAQLEKSRLLSDRFSAERPKGSFSTLEIQRTEQGDSAMYLCASSLVVGRYSYEQYFGPGTRLTVT.

In this sample, this clonotype turned up a few times. V usage is TRBV6-1 and J usage is TRBJ2-1, with 12 positions matching TRBD2. V shed 2 bases, J shed 7 bases, and the junction held 12 bases outside the gene matches. Germline loops: CDR1 MNHNS, CDR2 SASEGT. This CDR3 contains 18 residues. CDR3 loop: CASSEKGLAGGIRNEQFF. Written as DNA, the CDR3 is TGTGCCAGCAGTGAAAAGGGGCTAGCGGGAGGGATTCGGAATGAGCAGTTCTTC.

This clonotype was recorded many times. The CDR3 region has the DNA TGTGCCAGCAGTGACTCGAACAGTCTGAGGGATGAGCAGTTCTTC. Encoded protein: CASSDSNSLRDEQFF. The chain recombines TRBV6-4 with TRBJ2-1, with a tentative D call TRBD2 (5 bases). The CDR3 loop spans 15 amino acids. Trimming removed 0 bases at V and 8 bases at J, with 14 bases between. Germline CDR1 is MRHNA and CDR2 is SNTAGT.

This clonotype was seen ten or more times. The V gene is TRBV14, the J gene TRBJ2-7; 7 bases fit TRBD2. Germline V CDR1 and CDR2: SGHDN, FVKESK. This CDR3 has 15 residues. V lost 4 bases and J lost 0; bases outside the gene matches: 6. The CDR3 DNA is TGTGCCAGCAGCCGGGCTAGCGGACACTCCTACGAGCAGTACTTC. It specifies CASSRASGHSYEQYF.